This T cell receptor (beta chain) was recovered during a study of T cells in localized non-small cell lung cancer. Study findings and constraints: Owing to sequencing of a solitary tumor region, heterogeneity cannot be discounted. Uninvolved adjacent lung had more T cell clonality than any other tissue, topping tumor. Adjacent lung held a median around 60 of the top 100 tumor clones.

Comments on this clone: Antigen: not known.

Generated by immunoSEQ multiplex PCR, the TCRdb table keeps only in-frame clones and is missing some. Of about 7,300 clones detected, about 23% appear once; the ten largest clones hold around 3.3%. The material sequenced was lung tumor tissue, taken before any cancer treatment. The clonotype comes from a man aged 40 to 69 with stage III squamous cell lung carcinoma.

The chain's CDR3 is CASSRRSQETQYF. CDR3 nucleotides: TGTGCCAGTAGCCGACGGAGCCAAGAGACCCAGTACTTC. The chain combines TRBV19 with TRBJ2-5; the D is unclear. With 6 bases removed from V and 1 base from J, the gap between germline ends came to 9 bases. Germline values: CDR1 LNHDA, CDR2 SQIVND (reference sequence). CDR3 length: 13 residues.